A selection of T cell receptor beta chains follows, all from one sample in a study of tumor-infiltrating lymphocytes in primary liver carcinoma. TCRdb re-called the multiplex PCR reads with MiXCR, one entry per CDR3 protein. This table holds around 330,000 distinct CDR3 sequences, around three fifths found once. The material sequenced was peripheral blood. These receptors came from a woman in her twenties or thirties with primary liver carcinoma and hepatitis B virus infection. Each CDR3 is given with its conserved first and last residue. Each record gives: V gene, J gene, clone size, D gene, CDR3 protein, CDR3 DNA. The D gene is left open where the match is weak. Some rows have no size entry. The others give once, few or many, or a class for an expanded clone.

TRBV5-1,TRBJ2-2,-,TRBD2,CASSYGLAGNTGELFF,TGCGCCAGCAGCTACGGACTAGCGGGAAACACCGGGGAGCTGTTTTTT
TRBV11-3,TRBJ2-7,-,TRBD2,CACSLWTSGSKNSYERYF,TGTGCCTGCAGCTTGTGGACTAGCGGGTCGAAAAACTCCTACGAGCGGTACTTC
TRBV6-5,TRBJ2-1,once,-,CASGNGPGRKNNERFF,TGTGCCAGCGGTAATGGCCCAGGGAGAAAAAACAATGAGCGGTTCTTC
TRBV11-2,TRBJ2-1,many,-,CASSSPGGRAAHNEQFF,TGTGCCAGCAGCTCCCCCGGGGGAAGGGCGGCCCACAATGAGCAGTTCTTC
TRBV11-2,TRBJ2-5,once,-,CASSISVTSWGKRETQYF,TGTGCCAGTAGCATATCCGTGACTAGTTGGGGGAAAAGGGAGACCCAGTACTTC
TRBV12-3/TRBV12-4,TRBJ2-3,-,-,CASTLNRDTQYF,TGTGCCAGCACCCTAAATAGAGATACGCAGTATTTT
TRBV6-1,TRBJ1-1,-,-,CASAGRGNTEAFF,TGTGCCAGTGCAGGGAGGGGGAACACTGAAGCTTTCTTT
TRBV11-3,TRBJ1-5,-,-,CASSASWDLPQHF,TGTGCCAGCAGCGCCAGTTGGGATCTGCCCCAGCATTTT
TRBV5-6,TRBJ2-7,-,-,CASRARTRGYEQYF,TGTGCCAGCAGAGCTCGGACACGGGGGTACGAGCAGTACTTC
TRBV4-1,TRBJ1-1,few,-,CASSHPLNTGAFF,TGTGCCAGCAGCCACCCCCTGAACACTGGAGCTTTCTTT
TRBV19,TRBJ2-1,-,-,CASSNQQYYEQFF,TGTGCCAGTAGTAACCAGCAGTACTATGAGCAGTTCTTC
TRBV4-3,TRBJ2-2,few,TRBD2,CASSQEVAGGTNTGELFF,TGCGCCAGCAGCCAAGAAGTAGCGGGAGGGACCAACACCGGGGAGCTGTTTTTT
TRBV7-9,TRBJ1-2,-,-,CASSLGVRTDPHGYTF,TGTGCCAGCAGCTTAGGGGTTCGGACAGACCCCCACGGCTACACCTTC
TRBV7-9,TRBJ2-3,-,-,CASSSSQSFGTDTQYF,TGTGCCAGCAGCTCCTCACAGTCGTTCGGCACAGATACGCAGTATTTT
TRBV6-2/TRBV6-3,TRBJ2-1,many,TRBD1,CASRGQGNEQFF,TGTGCCAGCAGAGGACAGGGGAATGAGCAGTTCTTC
TRBV11-1,TRBJ1-2,-,-,CASSPGADCGYTF,TGTGCCAGCAGCCCCGGGGCAGACTGTGGCTACACCTTC
TRBV19,TRBJ2-1,-,-,CASSIRQHEQFF,TGTGCCAGTAGTATTCGACAGCATGAGCAGTTCTTC
TRBV14,TRBJ2-1,-,TRBD1,CASSPEGGQQSF,TGTGCCAGCAGCCCAGAAGGGGGACAGCAGTCCTTC
TRBV29-1,TRBJ1-1,-,-,CSVERVNTEAFF,TGCAGCGTTGAGAGGGTTAACACTGAAGCTTTCTTT
TRBV6-5,TRBJ1-2,-,-,CASSPLTVNYGYTF,TGTGCTAGCAGTCCATTGACAGTGAACTATGGCTACACCTTC
TRBV12-3/TRBV12-4,TRBJ2-1,-,TRBD2,CASSNRPREGNEQFF,TGTGCCAGCAGTAACCGACCGCGGGAGGGCAATGAGCAGTTCTTC
TRBV11-2,TRBJ2-1,-,-,CASDLGGPYNEQFF,TGTGCCAGCGACTTAGGTGGCCCCTACAATGAGCAGTTCTTC
TRBV4-3,TRBJ2-7,-,-,CASSQGPATSPPYEQYF,TGCGCCAGCAGCCAAGGGCCCGCCACAAGTCCTCCCTACGAGCAGTACTTC
TRBV11-2,TRBJ2-1,few,-,CASSLDRNNGQFF,TGTGCCAGCAGCTTAGATCGGAACAATGGGCAGTTCTTC
TRBV7-9,TRBJ2-3,-,TRBD2,CASSPPSGSTDTQYF,TGTGCCAGCAGTCCCCCTAGCGGATCCACAGATACGCAGTATTTT
TRBV4-1,TRBJ1-2,many,-,CASSPLDSYYGYTF,TGCGCCAGCAGCCCCCTTGACAGCTACTATGGCTACACCTTC
TRBV11-2,TRBJ2-2,many,TRBD1,CASSRDRGAGELFF,TGTGCCAGCAGCCGAGACAGGGGGGCCGGGGAGCTGTTTTTT
TRBV6-5,TRBJ1-2,many,TRBD1,CASSYRTGGAYGYTF,TGTGCCAGCAGTTACAGGACAGGGGGCGCCTATGGCTACACCTTC
TRBV7-9,TRBJ2-2,-,-,CASSSGAANTGELFF,TGTGCCAGCAGCTCCGGAGCCGCGAACACCGGGGAGCTGTTTTTT
TRBV12-3/TRBV12-4,TRBJ2-4,-,TRBD2,CASSGLAGEFKNIQYF,TGTGCCAGCAGCGGACTAGCGGGAGAATTCAAAAACATTCAGTACTTC
TRBV6-2/TRBV6-3,TRBJ2-1,-,TRBD2,CVSSPWISGVPNEQFF,TGTGTCAGCAGCCCATGGATTAGCGGGGTACCCAATGAGCAGTTCTTC
TRBV4-3,TRBJ1-5,-,TRBD1,CVSSQSDRGRQPQHF,TGCGTCAGCAGCCAATCCGACAGGGGAAGGCAGCCCCAGCATTTT
TRBV12-3/TRBV12-4,TRBJ2-3,many,TRBD1,CASSSGQDTQYF,TGTGCCAGCAGTTCGGGACAGGACACGCAGTATTTT
TRBV11-2,TRBJ1-1,-,-,CASSVQWEVRTEAFF,TGTGCCAGCAGCGTCCAATGGGAGGTTCGGACTGAAGCTTTCTTT
TRBV4-3,TRBJ2-5,many,-,CASSQNRAQETQYF,TGTGCCAGCAGCCAGAACAGGGCGCAAGAGACCCAGTACTTC
TRBV28,TRBJ2-3,-,TRBD2,CASSLTVGTSGGLTDTQYF,TGTGCCAGCAGTTTAACGGTGGGAACTAGCGGGGGCCTCACAGATACGCAGTATTTT
TRBV4-1,TRBJ2-1,-,-,CASSQGRGFTYNEQFF,TGCGCCAGCAGCCAAGGGAGGGGGTTTACCTACAATGAGCAGTTCTTC
TRBV11-2,TRBJ2-3,once,-,CASSSTSEYGRFGSDTQYF,TGTGCAAGCAGCTCCACCAGTGAATATGGGAGGTTTGGCTCAGATACGCAGTATTTT
TRBV4-1,TRBJ2-7,-,-,CASSQGAVQPYEQYF,TGCGCCAGCAGCCAAGGAGCGGTACAACCCTACGAGCAGTACTTC
TRBV30,TRBJ2-7,-,-,CAWSEGPGDEQYF,TGTGCCTGGAGTGAAGGACCTGGGGACGAGCAGTACTTC
TRBV5-4,TRBJ2-4,once,-,CTSREQGGAKNIQYF,TGTACCAGCAGGGAACAGGGTGGGGCCAAAAACATTCAGTACTTC
TRBV12-3/TRBV12-4,TRBJ2-3,few,-,CASSLRVPLFGERSTDTQYF,TGTGCCAGCAGTTTAAGGGTTCCCTTGTTCGGGGAACGGAGCACAGATACGCAGTATTTT
TRBV6-2/TRBV6-3,TRBJ2-1,-,-,CTSIGGIYEQFF,TGTACCAGCATTGGGGGGATTTATGAGCAGTTCTTC
TRBV7-9,TRBJ2-7,-,-,CASSLSLRAYEQYF,TGTGCCAGCAGCTTAAGCCTTCGGGCCTACGAGCAGTACTTC
TRBV11-2,TRBJ2-3,medium-sized,-,CASSPQTHTDTQYF,TGTGCCAGCAGCCCACAAACTCACACAGATACGCAGTATTTT
TRBV5-1,TRBJ2-1,-,-,CASRSWEGYTEYNEQFF,TGCGCCAGCAGAAGTTGGGAAGGCTACACAGAATACAATGAGCAGTTCTTC